Reported below is one T cell receptor beta chain. The data belong to a study of memory CD8 T cells in hepatitis C reinfection. At the level of the study: Samples at peak reinfection came 3 to 8 weeks post-detection.

V was trimmed by 5 bases and J by 6 bases, leaving 7 bases between them. CDR3 length equals 11 residues. Germline lookup yields CDR1 PRHDT and CDR2 FYEKMQ (reference sequence). Time point of the sample: peak reinfection, 3 to 8 weeks after reinfection detection. TCR sequencing was done directly ex vivo on sorted cells, without expansion in vitro. Sequencing used immunoSEQ multiplex PCR; TCRdb keeps in-frame clones, though not all of them. The data show 35,000 to 50,000 clones, with roughly 90% seen just once and around 1.2% held by the top ten. The sample comprised naive CD8+ T cells sorted from blood. This chain uses TRBV13 with TRBJ1-1; D may be TRBD1 (5 bases). The TCR was taken from a man aged 18 to 30 with hepatitis C virus infection. CDR3 DNA: TGTGCCAGCAGCGGAGGGGCTGAAGCTTTCTTT. Encoded protein: CASSGGAEAFF.